Described below is a single T cell receptor beta chain sequence and its context. What antigen it recognizes has not been identified. Base qualities are not recorded, but no much larger clone differs from it by a single base. The library came from the immunoSEQ multiplex PCR assay. The source study handled its data this way. A statistical classification framework was built to diagnose cytomegalovirus status from the catalog of TCR beta chain sequences. Imported from immuneACCESS, the table was reduced by TCRdb to in-frame sequences with V and J called. These copies leave out some clones; in studies compared against another copy, an unresolved V gene accounts for under half, and the cause of the remainder is not known. The D gene and trimming were derived from the DNA, and the V and J assignments and clone size from that table. The sample table contains over 45,000 clones; only one count was recorded for 85% to 95% of them. The top ten clones comprise roughly 1.2% of the sample.

From the germline V gene (reference sequence), CDR1 is SGHNT and CDR2 is YYREEE. The CDR3 runs 15 residues from the cysteine to the phenylalanine. The retained sequence is limited to the CDR3, 45 bases, with the frame set at the first base. Cut back by 0 bases and 7 bases, the V and J ends lie 16 bases apart. The data were obtained in a study of cytomegalovirus exposure and HLA in healthy donors (dated by TCRdb to the late 2010s). With respect to the entire study: The 500 to 800 repertoires of the first cohort and the approximately 130 validation repertoires were produced on the same platform, according to a later analysis. The study was designed to test whether signatures of past pathogen exposure could be identified by cataloging public T cell receptors. In addition to the first cohort of about 650 subjects, a separate validation cohort of 100 to 150 different subjects was used. To predict cytomegalovirus infection status, the study combined high-throughput TCR immunosequencing, statistical association of individual TCRs with disease status, and machine learning.

Summary of the overall study and its limitations: Of the cluster scores, roughly 95% were above 0 in a later analysis, which found that TCRs clustered in the first cohort also tended to co-occur in the roughly 130 validation repertoires. According to the authors, the approach could potentially be generalized to other disease states and immunological phenotypes. A later analysis had no HLA typing for the validation cohort, so co-occurrence there was scored across all 130 or so repertoires. The study listed over 150 TCR beta chains as associated with cytomegalovirus. Three of the identified cytomegalovirus-associated TCR beta chains were confirmed in vitro to be specific for cytomegalovirus antigens. While some public TCRs were present in many individuals, most TCR sequences turned up only very rarely across donors. Cytomegalovirus status was reported to be diagnosed by the classifier with high specificity and sensitivity in both the original and validation cohorts.

The donors were included in the validation cohort of 120 subjects, a group kept apart from the roughly 680-subject first cohort. This sequence uses TRBV5-4 and TRBJ1-2; no confident D gene assignment can be made. This sequence was found in a man younger than 35 in good health and CMV-seronegative. The sequenced material came from PBMCs. CDR3 sequence: CASSLEFRDLGGYTF. The DNA reads TGTGCCAGCAGCTTGGAATTCCGGGATTTAGGTGGCTACACCTTC. Joined to the reference TRBV5-4 and TRBJ1-2 proteins, this CDR3 gives the full variable domain: ETGVTQSPTHLIKTRGQQVTLRCSSQSGHNTVSWYQQALGQGPQFIFQYYREEENGRGNFPPRFSGLQFPNYSSELNVNALELDDSALYLCASSLEFRDLGGYTFGSGTRLTVV.